These 5 T cell receptor beta chains were all obtained from the same sample, sequenced in a study of CD8+CD57+ T cells in acquired aplastic anemia. Patients included in sequencing had previously demonstrated CD8+CD57+ cell expansion by flow cytometry. TCR beta VDJ and CDR3 were profiled, and genomic DNA was the template. One entry per CDR3 protein results from TCRdb running MiXCR on the reads. The sample shows more than 150,000 distinct CDR3 sequences, around 50% of them seen only once. The sequenced sample was sorted CD4+, CD8+, or CD8+CD57+ T cells (not recorded which) from PBMCs. These receptors were taken from a human donor with aplastic anemia.

Regarding this clonotype: This may come from a read error, since a much larger clone is one base off. The V and J genes are TRBV19 and TRBJ2-4, with 13 bases fitting TRBD2. The CDR3 length is 15 residues. CDR1 and CDR2 from the germline V gene are LNHDA and SQIVND (reference sequence). CDR3 DNA sequence: TGTGCCAGTCAGACTAGCGGGGGGCCTTATGGCATTCGGTACTTC. It is translated as CASQTSGGPYGIRYF.

This chain links TRBV29-1 with TRBJ2-7, with D maybe TRBD2 (5 bases). The V gene's germline CDR1 is SQVTM and CDR2 ANQGSEA. The CDR3 runs to 11 residues. The V gene lost 6 bases and the J gene lost 3 bases, with 9 bases spanning the gap. The CDR3 region is CSVDAGYEQYF. CDR3 sequence (DNA): TGCAGCGTAGACGCGGGCTACGAGCAGTACTTC.

The chain couples TRBV7-3 to TRBJ2-7; either TRBD1 or TRBD2 may supply D (5 bases each). V was shortened by 5 bases and J by 0 bases, with 14 bases between the two germline ends. Germline values: CDR1 SGHTA, CDR2 FQGTGA. This CDR3 has 15 amino acids. The chain's CDR3 is CASSPNGTVSYEQYF. The CDR3 region has the DNA TGTGCCAGCAGCCCCAACGGGACGGTCTCCTACGAGCAGTACTTC.

This clonotype was seen many times. This chain joins TRBV6-1 and TRBJ2-3, with D unresolved. V gave up 6 bases and J gave up 4 bases, with 11 bases separating them. This CDR3 region has 13 residues. Per germline, CDR1 MNHNS and CDR2 SASEGT. DNA for the CDR3: TGTGCCAGCAGGGATGGTAGCCCAGATACGCAGTATTTT. Protein: CASRDGSPDTQYF.

The genes are TRBV7-9 and TRBJ1-1; D remains ambiguous. Trimming removed 7 bases at V and 0 bases at J, with 6 bases between. Germline-derived CDR1 and CDR2 are SEHNR and FQNEAQ (reference sequence). The CDR3 is 12 amino acids. CDR3 nucleotide sequence: TGTGCCAGCAACCCAGTGAACACTGAAGCTTTCTTT. It yields the protein CASNPVNTEAFF.